This is a list of T cell receptor beta chains from one sample in a study of OX40 agonist ivuxolimab in advanced cancers. The repertoire was sequenced with immunoSEQ multiplex PCR; TCRdb's copy has only in-frame clones and lacks some. Of some 35,000 clones listed, approximately 80% are singletons. The specimen was CD4+ or CD8+ T cells sorted from blood, collected in a trial of the OX40 agonist ivuxolimab. These receptors all stem from an adult with an advanced solid tumor such as melanoma, head and neck, liver or kidney cancer. Each CDR3 is given with its conserved first and last residue. D genes are given only for firm matches. Expanded clones get a size class; other rows say once, few or many, or leave the size out.

j_call clone_size d_call v_call cdr3_aa cdr3_nt
TRBJ1-2 . . TRBV28 CASSWNYGYTF TGTGCCAGCAGCTGGAACTATGGCTACACCTTC
TRBJ1-2 . . TRBV18 CASSPPADTPGGYTF TGTGCCAGCTCACCACCTGCAGATACCCCAGGCGGCTACACCTTC
TRBJ2-7 . TRBD1 TRBV4-3 CASSQGGTVDYEQYF TGCGCCAGCAGCCAAGGGGGGACAGTCGACTACGAGCAGTACTTC
TRBJ1-2 . . TRBV7-9 CASSSWDGDFRYTF TGTGCCAGCAGCTCCTGGGACGGGGATTTTCGCTACACCTTC
TRBJ1-5 . . TRBV6-5 CASSYSYSRGDQPQHF TGTGCCAGCAGTTACTCGTACAGCCGGGGGGATCAGCCCCAGCATTTT
TRBJ2-5 . TRBD2 TRBV10-3 CAIKTGAGGETQYF TGTGCCATCAAGACGGGGGCGGGAGGGGAGACCCAGTACTTC
TRBJ2-3 . TRBD2 TRBV7-2 CASSFQRDPYTDTQYF TGTGCCAGCAGCTTCCAGCGGGATCCGTATACAGATACGCAGTATTTT
TRBJ2-7 once . TRBV5-1 CASTVPGREYEQYF TGCGCCAGCACCGTTCCGGGACGGGAGTACGAGCAGTACTTC
TRBJ2-4 few TRBD1 TRBV19 CASSIDPGTAMQAKNIQYF TGTGCCAGTAGTATAGATCCGGGGACAGCGATGCAAGCCAAAAACATTCAGTACTTC
TRBJ2-1 . TRBD2 TRBV6-5 CASRAGLLRDNEQFF TGTGCCAGCAGAGCGGGACTCTTACGTGACAATGAGCAGTTCTTC
TRBJ2-7 . TRBD1 TRBV11-3 CASSQGTASYEQYF TGTGCCAGCAGCCAGGGGACAGCGTCCTACGAGCAGTACTTC
TRBJ2-7 . TRBD2 TRBV25-1 CASSVSGSGYEQYF TGTGCCAGCAGTGTCAGCGGGAGTGGTTACGAGCAGTACTTC
TRBJ1-2 once . TRBV5-1 CASSLDRDGVIF TGCGCCAGCAGCTTGGACAGGGACGGTGTTATCTTC
TRBJ2-7 . TRBD1 TRBV6-1 CASSAPGQGYEQYF TGTGCCAGCAGTGCGCCGGGACAGGGGTACGAGCAGTACTTC
TRBJ1-5 . . TRBV5-1 CASSLEGRDDQPQHF TGCGCCAGCAGCTTGGAAGGCAGGGATGATCAGCCCCAGCATTTT
TRBJ2-1 . TRBD1 TRBV10-3 CAISKGANQQFF TGTGCCATCAGTAAGGGGGCAAACCAGCAGTTCTTC
TRBJ2-3 . TRBD2 TRBV28 CASSSLLTSGLGYSTDTQYF TGTGCCAGCAGTTCACTTTTGACTAGCGGGCTAGGGTATAGCACAGATACGCAGTATTTT